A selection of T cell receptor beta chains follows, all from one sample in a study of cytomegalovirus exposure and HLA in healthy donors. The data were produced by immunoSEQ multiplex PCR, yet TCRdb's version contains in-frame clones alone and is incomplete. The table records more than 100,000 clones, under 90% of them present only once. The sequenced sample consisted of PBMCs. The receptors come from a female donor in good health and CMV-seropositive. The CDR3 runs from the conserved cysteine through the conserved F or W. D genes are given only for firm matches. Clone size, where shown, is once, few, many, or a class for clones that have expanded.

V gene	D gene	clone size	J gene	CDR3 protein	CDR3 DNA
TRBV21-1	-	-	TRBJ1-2	CASSKGSRGYTF	TGTGCCAGCAGCAAAGGGAGTCGCGGCTACACCTTC
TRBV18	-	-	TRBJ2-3	CASSSLPPGGGDSTDTQYF	TGTGCCAGCTCATCGCTCCCCCCGGGGGGCGGTGATAGCACAGATACGCAGTATTTT
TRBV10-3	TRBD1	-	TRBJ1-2	CAISGGTADYGYTF	TGTGCCATCAGTGGAGGGACAGCGGACTATGGCTACACCTTC
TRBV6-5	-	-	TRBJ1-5	CASSSDTSNQPQHF	TGTGCCAGCAGCTCGGACACGAGCAATCAGCCCCAGCATTTT
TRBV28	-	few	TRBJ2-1	CASARGNEQFF	TGTGCCAGTGCTAGGGGAAATGAGCAGTTCTTC
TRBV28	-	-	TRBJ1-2	CASSWTSYGYTF	TGTGCCAGCAGTTGGACTAGCTATGGCTACACCTTC
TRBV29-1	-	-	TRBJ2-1	CSVEPRNNEQFF	TGCAGCGTTGAACCTAGAAATAATGAGCAGTTCTTC
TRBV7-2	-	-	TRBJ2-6	CASSLGPTRGANVLTF	TGTGCCAGCAGCTTAGGTCCTACGCGGGGGGCCAACGTCCTGACTTTC
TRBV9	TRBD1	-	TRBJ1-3	CASSTQRGDRGGNTIYF	TGTGCCAGCAGCACCCAAAGGGGAGACAGGGGCGGAAACACCATATATTTT
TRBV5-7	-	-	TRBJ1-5	CASSWSGPGLDQPQHF	TGTGCCAGCAGCTGGTCCGGCCCGGGACTGGATCAGCCCCAGCATTTT
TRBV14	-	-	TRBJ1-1	CASSQLGRGRAFF	TGTGCCAGCAGCCAGTTGGGGAGGGGTCGGGCTTTCTTT
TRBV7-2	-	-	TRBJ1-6	CASSSIGFSVPHF	TGTGCCAGCAGCTCCATCGGTTTCTCGGTCCCCCACTTT
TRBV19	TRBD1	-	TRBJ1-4	CASSIFVTGRNEKLFF	TGTGCCAGTAGTATTTTCGTGACAGGGCGCAATGAAAAACTGTTTTTT
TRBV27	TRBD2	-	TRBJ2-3	CASSLLAGGPSTDTQYF	TGTGCCAGCAGTTTACTAGCGGGGGGCCCAAGCACAGATACGCAGTATTTT
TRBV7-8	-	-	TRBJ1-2	CASSSGEYGYTF	TGTGCCAGCAGCTCGGGGGAATATGGCTACACCTTC
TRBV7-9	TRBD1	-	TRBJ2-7	CASSARDSSYEQYF	TGTGCCAGCAGCGCACGGGACAGTTCCTACGAGCAGTACTTC
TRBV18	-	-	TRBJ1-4	CASSRRAVNGLSNEKLFF	TGTGCCAGCTCACGGCGGGCGGTCAACGGGTTGTCTAATGAAAAACTGTTTTTT
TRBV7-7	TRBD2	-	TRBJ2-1	CALASGGAYEQFF	TGTGCCCTGGCTAGCGGGGGGGCATATGAGCAGTTCTTC
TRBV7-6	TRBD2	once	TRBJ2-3	CASSLLAGGPPDTQYF	TGTGCCAGCAGCTTACTAGCGGGGGGCCCTCCCGATACGCAGTATTTT
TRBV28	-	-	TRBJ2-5	CASSSSTETQYF	TGTGCCAGCAGCTCTAGCACAGAGACCCAGTACTTC
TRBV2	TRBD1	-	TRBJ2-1	CAGRQGSYNEQFF	TGTGCCGGCCGACAGGGTTCCTACAATGAGCAGTTCTTC
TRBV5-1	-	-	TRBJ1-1	CASSLVSNSGAEAFF	TGCGCCAGCAGCTTGGTTTCCAACAGCGGGGCCGAAGCTTTCTTT
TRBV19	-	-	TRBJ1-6	CASSYLGNSPLHF	TGTGCCAGTAGTTACCTCGGGAATTCACCCCTCCACTTT
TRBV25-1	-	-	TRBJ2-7	CASSEYSGTYEQYF	TGTGCCAGCAGTGAATATTCAGGGACCTACGAGCAGTACTTC
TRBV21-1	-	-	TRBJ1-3	CASPDWAGTGGGNTIYF	TGTGCCAGCCCTGATTGGGCCGGGACAGGGGGCGGAAACACCATATATTTT
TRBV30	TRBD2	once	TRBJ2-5	CAWGTSGGETQYF	TGTGCCTGGGGAACTAGCGGGGGAGAGACCCAGTACTTC
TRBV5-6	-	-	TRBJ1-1	CASSYTNTEAFF	TGTGCCAGCAGCTACACGAACACTGAAGCTTTCTTT
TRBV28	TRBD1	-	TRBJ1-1	CASSLSFAPGQAKTEAFF	TGTGCCAGCAGTTTATCCTTTGCCCCGGGACAGGCTAAGACTGAAGCTTTCTTT
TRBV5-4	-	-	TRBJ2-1	CASTFGSSSYNEQFF	TGTGCCAGCACCTTTGGCTCTAGCTCCTACAATGAGCAGTTCTTC
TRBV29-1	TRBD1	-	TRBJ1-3	CSVARDRSSGNTIYF	TGCAGCGTTGCCCGGGACAGGAGCTCTGGAAACACCATATATTTT
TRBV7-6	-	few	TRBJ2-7	CASSPRQATYEQYF	TGTGCCAGCAGCCCCAGACAGGCTACCTACGAGCAGTACTTC
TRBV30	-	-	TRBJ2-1	CAWSRQGSYNEQFF	TGTGCCTGGAGTAGGCAGGGATCGTACAATGAGCAGTTCTTC
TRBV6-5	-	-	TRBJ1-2	CASSPPEGYGYTF	TGTGCCAGCAGTCCCCCGGAGGGGTATGGCTACACCTTC
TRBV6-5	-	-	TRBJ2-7	CASSLARGGPYEQYF	TGTGCCAGCAGTTTAGCTCGAGGAGGACCCTACGAGCAGTACTTC
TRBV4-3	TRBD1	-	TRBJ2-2	CASSQRGQGARSTGELFF	TGCGCCAGCAGCCAAAGGGGACAGGGGGCCCGTTCCACCGGGGAGCTGTTTTTT
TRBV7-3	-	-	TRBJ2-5	CASSSRDRGGETQYF	TGTGCCAGCAGCTCCCGTGATAGAGGTGGGGAGACCCAGTACTTC
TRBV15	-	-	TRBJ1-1	CATSRGGTNTEAFF	TGTGCCACCAGCAGGGGGGGGACGAACACTGAAGCTTTCTTT
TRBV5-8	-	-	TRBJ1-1	CASSLIPGIYTEAFF	TGTGCCAGCAGCTTGATCCCAGGGATATACACTGAAGCTTTCTTT
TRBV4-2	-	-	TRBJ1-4	CASSPGSTGGNEKLFF	TGTGCCAGCAGCCCAGGGTCCACGGGTGGGAATGAAAAACTGTTTTTT
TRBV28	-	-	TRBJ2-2	CASCWSVTGELFF	TGTGCCAGCTGTTGGTCGGTCACCGGGGAGCTGTTTTTT
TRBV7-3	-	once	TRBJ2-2	CASSPGGPNTGELFF	TGTGCCAGCAGCCCAGGCGGGCCCAACACCGGGGAGCTGTTTTTT
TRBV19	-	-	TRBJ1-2	CASFDSRVNYGYTF	TGTGCCAGTTTCGATAGCAGGGTAAACTATGGCTACACCTTC
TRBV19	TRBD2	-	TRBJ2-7	CASSMGGSRGEQYF	TGTGCCAGTAGTATGGGGGGGTCTAGGGGCGAGCAGTACTTC
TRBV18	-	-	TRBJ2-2	CASSPDSTTGELFF	TGTGCCAGCTCACCGGACAGTACGACCGGGGAGCTGTTTTTT
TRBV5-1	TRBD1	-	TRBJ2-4	CASSLWTVTGQGGNIQYF	TGCGCCAGCAGCTTGTGGACTGTCACGGGACAGGGAGGAAACATTCAGTACTTC
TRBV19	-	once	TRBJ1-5	CASSIGSVSNQPQHF	TGTGCCAGTAGTATAGGGTCAGTTAGCAATCAGCCCCAGCATTTT
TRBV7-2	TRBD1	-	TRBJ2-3	CASTFRGTDTQYF	TGTGCCAGCACCTTCAGGGGGACAGATACGCAGTATTTT
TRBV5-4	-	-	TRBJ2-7	CASSLGRSGNEQYF	TGTGCCAGCAGCTTGGGCAGGTCGGGGAACGAGCAGTACTTC
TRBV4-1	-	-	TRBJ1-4	CASSHPATNEKLFF	TGCGCCAGCAGCCACCCTGCAACTAATGAAAAACTGTTTTTT
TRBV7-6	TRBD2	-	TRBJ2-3	CASSLRTSLDTQYF	TGTGCCAGCAGCTTAAGGACTAGCTTAGATACGCAGTATTTT
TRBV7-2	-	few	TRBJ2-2	CASSLRGPTNTGELFF	TGTGCCAGCAGCTTACGGGGTCCTACGAACACCGGGGAGCTGTTTTTT
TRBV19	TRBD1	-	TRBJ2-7	CASKLGQGQYEQYF	TGTGCCAGTAAATTGGGACAGGGGCAGTACGAGCAGTACTTC
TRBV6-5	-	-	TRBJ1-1	CASSVNTEAFF	TGTGCCAGCAGCGTGAACACTGAAGCTTTCTTT
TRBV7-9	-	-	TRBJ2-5	CSSSSPGGRGETQYF	TGTTCCAGCAGCTCACCCGGGGGGCGGGGAGAGACCCAGTACTTC
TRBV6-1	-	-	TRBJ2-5	CASGEARSPETQYF	TGTGCCAGCGGTGAAGCCAGGTCACCCGAGACCCAGTACTTC
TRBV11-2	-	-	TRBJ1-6	CASTFGYRSPLHF	TGTGCCAGCACCTTTGGATACAGGTCACCCCTCCACTTT
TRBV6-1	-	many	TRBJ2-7	CASSEAEASYEQYF	TGTGCCAGCAGTGAGGCGGAGGCCTCCTACGAGCAGTACTTC
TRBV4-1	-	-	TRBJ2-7	CASSHEGVFSYEQYF	TGCGCCAGCAGCCACGAAGGGGTCTTCTCCTACGAGCAGTACTTC
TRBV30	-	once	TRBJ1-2	CAWSGNLGGYTF	TGTGCCTGGAGTGGGAACCTAGGCGGCTACACCTTC